This is a list of T cell receptor beta chains from one sample in a study of blood T cells in healthy people across ages. Via MiXCR, TCRdb re-called the 5' RACE reads, giving one row per CDR3 protein. Of about 1.8 million distinct CDR3 sequences listed, roughly 50% are singletons. The sequencing sample was made of blood. Receptors originate from a woman between 35 and 50 years old in good health. CDR3s include the opening cysteine and the closing phenylalanine or tryptophan. The D gene is left open where the match is weak. Clone sizes are given selectively: once, few, many, or a class where the clone is expanded.

j_call d_call clone_size v_call cdr3_aa cdr3_nt
TRBJ2-5 TRBD1 few TRBV10-2 CASSAVRGHQETQYF TGCGCCAGCAGTGCAGTCAGGGGGCACCAAGAGACCCAGTACTTC
TRBJ2-5 - few TRBV27 CASSPGASGEQYF TGTGCCAGTAGCCCCGGGGCATCGGGTGAGCAGTACTTC
TRBJ2-3 - few TRBV28 CASSLLGPAADTQYF TGTGCCAGCAGTCTCCTCGGACCTGCCGCAGATACGCAGTATTTT
TRBJ2-3 TRBD2 - TRBV27 CASSPRWGGTDTQYF TGTGCCAGCAGTCCGCGGTGGGGGGGAACAGATACGCAGTATTTT
TRBJ2-5 - - TRBV4-2 CASSQDSWETQYF TGTGCCAGCAGCCAAGACTCCTGGGAGACCCAGTACTTC
TRBJ2-1 - once TRBV27 CASRPRGHEQFF TGTGCCAGCAGACCCAGGGGTCATGAGCAGTTCTTC
TRBJ2-7 - - TRBV28 CASRYQGLSSYEQYF TGTGCCAGCAGGTACCAGGGCTTAAGCTCCTACGAGCAGTACTTC
TRBJ1-6 - - TRBV5-5 CASTPAGGSYNSPLHF TGTGCCAGCACCCCAGCCGGAGGCTCCTATAATTCACCCCTCCACTTT
TRBJ2-7 TRBD1 - TRBV7-2 CASRPTQGASNEQYF TGTGCCAGCAGGCCCACACAGGGGGCCTCGAACGAGCAGTACTTC
TRBJ2-4 - - TRBV6-6 CASSQGQAYVQYF TGTGCCAGCAGTCAGGGACAAGCCTACGTGCAGTACTTC
TRBJ2-5 - - TRBV2 CASLGPDNLVGETQYF TGTGCCAGCCTGGGTCCGGACAATTTAGTAGGGGAGACCCAGTACTTC
TRBJ2-5 - few TRBV28 CASSLRPPGETQYF TGTGCCAGCAGTTTAAGACCGCCCGGGGAGACCCAGTACTTC
TRBJ2-7 - - TRBV6-1 CASRVTPTYYEQYF TGTGCCAGCAGGGTGACCCCTACTTACTACGAGCAGTACTTC
TRBJ2-3 TRBD2 - TRBV15 CATSSPGGLATDTQYF TGTGCCACCAGCAGTCCGGGAGGACTAGCAACAGATACGCAGTATTTT
TRBJ2-5 TRBD2 few TRBV9 CASSVSFSGVAGQETQYF TGTGCCAGCAGCGTATCTTTTAGTGGGGTAGCGGGCCAAGAGACCCAGTACTTC
TRBJ2-3 TRBD2 - TRBV5-1 CASSLSAGVRWDTQYF TGCGCCAGCAGCTTGTCGGCGGGGGTACGGTGGGATACGCAGTATTTT
TRBJ1-5 - - TRBV7-8 CASSFEGLGNQPQHF TGTGCCAGCAGCTTTGAAGGGTTGGGCAATCAGCCCCAGCATTTT